The rows below give T cell receptor beta chains drawn from one sample of a study of blood T cell repertoires in COVID-19. Sequencing was performed with immunoSEQ multiplex PCR; in TCRdb, only in-frame clones are kept and a portion is missing. The table lists 88,000 or so clones, approximately 85% of them singletons. Sequencing input: peripheral blood. These receptors were collected from a man in his sixties with acute or convalescent COVID-19. CDR3s leave out the opening cysteine and the closing phenylalanine or tryptophan. Size is stated for part of the rows, as once, few or many counts, or as a class when the clone is expanded.

clone size,V gene,J gene,CDR3 length,CDR3 protein
-,TRBV30,TRBJ2-5,11,AWGTGGWETQY
-,TRBV5-1,TRBJ1-1,11,ASRPGQNTEAF
-,TRBV3-1/TRBV3-2,TRBJ1-4,14,ASSQGGVGGREKLF
few,TRBV27,TRBJ2-7,10,ASHGASYEQY
many,TRBV6-2/TRBV6-3,TRBJ1-6,13,ASSPTGQGNSPLH
few,TRBV7-2,TRBJ1-6,14,ASSPWTGGGYSPLH
-,TRBV5-1,TRBJ2-7,12,ASRAGTGPGEQY
-,TRBV18,TRBJ1-2,15,ASSLFPGTDFNYGYT
few,TRBV27,TRBJ2-3,12,ASSRGPVTDTQY
-,TRBV6-5,TRBJ1-2,13,ASSTPRDRGNGYT
-,TRBV5-6,TRBJ2-7,13,ASSSTGWPAYEQY
medium-sized,TRBV5-1,TRBJ1-4,12,ASSQGTLDEKLF
-,TRBV5-8,TRBJ2-6,13,ASSLVVGGANVLT
-,TRBV6-5,TRBJ2-1,11,ASMKLRGNEQF
-,TRBV11-2,TRBJ2-3,14,ASSFTGGRGTDTQY
medium-sized,TRBV3-1/TRBV3-2,TRBJ1-5,14,ASSQHPTGGNQPQH
-,TRBV5-5,TRBJ2-5,13,ASSPSAGGGKTQY
few,TRBV14,TRBJ2-7,11,ASSRDRVSEQY
-,TRBV28,TRBJ1-6,12,ASSRTGVNSPLH
-,TRBV18,TRBJ2-1,15,ASSPRPGTSGYNEQF
-,TRBV6-1,TRBJ2-1,16,ASSEDWVRRSSYNEQF
-,TRBV2,TRBJ1-5,11,ASSEGAILPQH
-,TRBV5-1,TRBJ2-7,11,ASSLGQDYEQY
once,TRBV7-9,TRBJ2-1,13,ASSSSWRSQNEQF
-,TRBV6-6,TRBJ1-1,12,ASSHAGGNTEAF
-,TRBV29-1,TRBJ2-7,10,SGRDSSYEQY
-,TRBV5-4,TRBJ2-3,12,ASSPTGVPDTQY
-,TRBV5-1,TRBJ2-7,11,ASSLQGSREQY
-,TRBV18,TRBJ1-2,11,ASSPPTRGSVT
-,TRBV27,TRBJ2-7,15,ASSRTTSGGPLYEQY
-,TRBV4-3,TRBJ2-7,16,ASSQDLQGGGRGGEQY
-,TRBV4-3,TRBJ1-2,15,ASSQGPRQGVFTGYT
-,TRBV7-9,TRBJ1-2,13,ASSLAMAGGEGYT
-,TRBV6-2/TRBV6-3,TRBJ1-4,13,ASSFHRTSREKLF
few,TRBV10-3,TRBJ2-1,9,AIRLANEQF
-,TRBV24-1,TRBJ2-1,13,ATSDLGGGAEEQF
-,TRBV11-2,TRBJ2-4,11,ASSQDRGYIQY
-,TRBV20-1,TRBJ1-4,8,SASGSTLF
-,TRBV5-1,TRBJ2-1,15,ASSSRTGVEGYNEQF
-,TRBV12-1,TRBJ1-5,12,ASEGPRINQPQH
once,TRBV6-1,TRBJ2-2,14,ASSESGGGDGRELF
-,TRBV5-1,TRBJ1-1,14,ASSLVTGTGNTEAF
-,TRBV27,TRBJ1-6,12,ASGTVRGRSPLH
-,TRBV10-3,TRBJ2-3,12,ATKTSGSTDTQY
-,TRBV12-5,TRBJ2-2,14,ASGLEGRGLAGELF
-,TRBV6-5,TRBJ2-7,12,AIAGTRISYEQY
once,TRBV4-1,TRBJ2-3,16,ASSQDRQGALSTDTQY
-,TRBV19,TRBJ2-2,12,ASSRQTQGGELF
-,TRBV4-2,TRBJ2-7,12,ASSRNSGSYEQY